The present entry profiles one T cell receptor beta chain with its context. The germline CDR1 and CDR2 sequences are SGHKS and YYEKEE (reference sequence). There are 15 residues in the CDR3. The V gene lost 1 base and the J gene lost 3 bases, with 14 bases spanning the gap. These data come from a study of blood T cell repertoires in COVID-19. Study-level background: The study drew acute and convalescent COVID-19 samples from the United States, Italy and Spain. PBMCs, B-cell-depleted T cells, or T cells were the source of the cDNA or gDNA that made up the material.

Authors' data handling: Estimates of nucleated cell counts were drawn from the amplification of reference gene primers. Profiled with immunoSEQ multiplex PCR; TCRdb holds only in-frame clones, not every one. Clone size and the V and J calls come from that table; the DNA yielded D and trimming. Among 200,000 or so clones, 75% to 85% were seen once, and the ten largest hold around 13%. Input material: peripheral blood. This TCR derives from a human donor in a cohort sampled during active COVID-19. V gene TRBV5-5 combines with J gene TRBJ2-7, with D perhaps matching TRBD2 (6 bases). The CDR3 sequence is CASSLFSSDSYEQYF. For the CDR3, the DNA is TGTGCCAGCAGCTTGTTCTCTAGCGACAGCTACGAGCAGTACTTC.